A single sample is the source of the 25 T cell receptor beta chains below, sequenced in a study of T cell repertoires in cytomegalovirus infection. TCRdb re-analysed the reads in MiXCR, keeping a single row per CDR3 protein. The sample comprises approximately 280,000 distinct CDR3 sequences, less than 25% of which are singletons, and 15% to 20% rests with the top ten. Antigen specificity for these receptors is unknown. The sequencing used cultured PBMCs, collected from culture after CMV antigen stimulation. All receptors come from a human donor in good health (CMV status not recorded). Some clones in this sample may be carry-over from other donors' samples.

The chain has TRBV6-1 and TRBJ2-5; D possibly corresponds to TRBD1 (6 bases). Deletions cut 5 bases from V and 1 base from J, with 14 bases between. This CDR3 is built from 15 residues. Per germline, CDR1 MNHNS and CDR2 SASEGT. CDR3 sequence reads: CASSSRQDIQETQYF. The CDR3 bases are TGTGCCAGCAGTTCCCGACAGGACATCCAAGAGACCCAGTACTTC.

In this sample, this clonotype turned up many times. The rearrangement links TRBV12-3 or TRBV12-4 to TRBJ1-5; 7 bases map to TRBD1. The junction had 4 bases not matched to a gene; V was cut back by 5 bases and J by 6 bases. The CDR3 spans 13 residues. The CDR3 protein is CASSIQGVQPQHF. As DNA, the CDR3 is TGTGCCAGCAGTATCCAGGGGGTTCAGCCCCAGCATTTT.

This clonotype was detected only a few times. The rearrangement uses TRBV12-3 or TRBV12-4 and TRBJ2-1; 14 bases are a match to TRBD2. The CDR3 contains 16 residues. V lost 6 bases and J lost 7; bases outside the gene matches: 8. DNA for the CDR3: TGTGCCAGCAGCCTACCGGGACTAGCGGGAGTTAATGAGCAGTTCTTC. Protein product: CASSLPGLAGVNEQFF.

This chain links TRBV20-1 with TRBJ2-3, with D unclear. Germline V lookup: CDR1 DFQATT, CDR2 SNEGSKA (reference sequence). Trimming shortened V by 6 bases and J by 6 bases, and 7 bases separated the two germline ends. This CDR3 has 10 residues. CDR3 nucleotides: TGCAGTGCCGCCGGTGATACGCAGTATTTT. It is translated as CSAAGDTQYF.

About this clonotype itself: A read error may explain this, as a much larger clone is one base away. The rearrangement joins TRBV12-3 or TRBV12-4 to TRBJ2-5, with D tentatively TRBD1 (5 bases). The V and J ends lost 4 bases and 7 bases respectively, with 19 bases between them. The CDR3 loop spans 15 amino acids. The CDR3 DNA is TGTGCCAGCAGTTCGATTGGACAAGGCTGGGGGACCCAGTACTTC. Amino acid sequence: CASSSIGQGWGTQYF.

In its sample, this clonotype was seen many times. The rearrangement links TRBV7-9 to TRBJ1-1; 9 nucleotides agree with TRBD1. The CDR3 contains 16 residues. The trim removed 5 bases at V and 1 base at J, leaving 8 bases unmatched. Germline V gene data show CDR1 as SEHNR and CDR2 as FQNEAQ (reference sequence). The CDR3, as DNA: TGTGCCAGCAGCCCCCCGGGACAGGGAGGGAACACTGAAGCTTTCTTT. This gives the protein CASSPPGQGGNTEAFF.

The V call is TRBV27, the J call TRBJ2-1, with D tentatively TRBD2 (5 bases). The CDR3 runs 16 residues. V lost 3 bases and J 2 bases, leaving 14 bases between the germline ends. Germline V lookup: CDR1 MNHEY, CDR2 SMNVEV (reference sequence). The CDR3 DNA is TGTGCCAGCAGTTTCAACGTAGACTACCCCTACAATGAGCAGTTCTTC. Protein: CASSFNVDYPYNEQFF.

This clonotype was seen at least ten times. V gene TRBV7-3 combines with J gene TRBJ2-1, with TRBD1 matching over 8 bases. Germline CDR1 is SGHTA and CDR2 is FQGTGA. This CDR3 spans 18 amino acids. The trim removed 5 bases at V and 2 bases at J, leaving 14 bases unmatched. The CDR3 reads CASSLQGVGQGTYNEQFF. The DNA for the CDR3 is TGTGCCAGCAGCCTACAGGGGGTAGGGCAGGGAACCTACAATGAGCAGTTCTTC. The whole variable domain, filled in from reference TRBV7-3 and TRBJ2-1, reads GAGVSQTPSNKVTEKGKYVELRCDPISGHTALYWYRQSLGQGPEFLIYFQGTGAADDSGLPNDRFFAVRPEGSVSTLKIQRTERGDSAVYLCASSLQGVGQGTYNEQFFGPGTRLTVL.

This clonotype was counted at least ten times. The chain has TRBV7-2 and TRBJ1-5; TRBD1 is a possible D gene (5 bases). This CDR3 is built from 13 residues. Trimming took 5 bases from V and 8 from J, leaving 13 bases between them. Looked up from germline, CDR1 is SGHTA and CDR2 is FQGNSA. CDR3 residues: CASSRGGVEPQHF. The DNA for the CDR3 is TGTGCCAGCAGCCGCGGAGGGGTTGAGCCCCAGCATTTT. Filled out from reference TRBV7-2 and TRBJ1-5, the complete variable domain reads GAGVSQSPSNKVTEKGKDVELRCDPISGHTALYWYRQSLGQGLEFLIYFQGNSAPDKSGLPSDRFSAERTGGSVSTLTIQRTQQEDSAVYLCASSRGGVEPQHFGDGTRLSIL.

The chain recombines TRBV20-1 with TRBJ1-6; 8 bases fit TRBD1. V was pared by 5 bases and J by 11 bases, with 11 bases of the junction left unmatched. From germline, CDR1 is DFQATT and CDR2 SNEGSKA (reference sequence). The CDR3 covers 14 residues. The CDR3 region is CSAGTPGGEAPLHF. The CDR3 coding sequence is TGCAGTGCTGGTACCCCAGGGGGCGAAGCACCCCTCCACTTT.

The sample holds a few counts of this clonotype. The V and J genes are TRBV4-1 and TRBJ2-5; TRBD2 matches at 8 bases. The CDR3 spans 15 residues. The germline V gene encodes CDR1 MGHRA and CDR2 YSYEKL. V shed 0 bases, J shed 4 bases, and the junction held 4 bases outside the gene matches. CDR3 sequence reads: CASSQDGTSGETQYF. For the CDR3, the DNA is TGCGCCAGCAGCCAAGATGGGACTAGTGGAGAGACCCAGTACTTC.

The table lists this clonotype with a few counts. This chain joins TRBV5-3 and TRBJ2-1, with 8 bases matching TRBD1. TRBV5-3 has ORF status, its function being uncertain. With V trimmed by 8 bases and J by 8 bases, 9 bases remained unmatched. The CDR3 totals 13 residues. CDR3 sequence: CASTRQGFDEQFF. The DNA for the CDR3 is TGTGCCAGCACCCGACAGGGGTTCGATGAGCAGTTCTTC.

This clonotype was observed a handful of times. The chain links TRBV4-1 to TRBJ1-2, with 11 positions matching TRBD1. Losses at the gene ends were 4 bases for V and 1 base for J; bases not matched to a gene: 5. Germline V gives CDR1 MGHRA, CDR2 YSYEKL. This CDR3 contains 16 residues. CDR3 loop: CASSLGGTGGNYGYTF. Written as DNA, the CDR3 is TGCGCCAGCAGCCTGGGCGGGACAGGGGGTAACTATGGCTACACCTTC.

This chain links TRBV29-1 with TRBJ2-1, with D unresolved. There are 14 residues in the CDR3. Germline loops: CDR1 SQVTM, CDR2 ANQGSEA. Trimming shortened V by 7 bases and J by 2 bases, and 15 bases separated the two germline ends. Here the CDR3 reads CSADTDQTYNEQFF. The CDR3 coding sequence is TGCAGCGCAGACACCGATCAAACCTACAATGAGCAGTTCTTC.

The sample holds many counts of this clonotype. CDR3 nucleotide sequence: TGTGCCAGCGGGACTAGCGTATACAATGAGCAGTTCTTC. It translates to CASGTSVYNEQFF. The gene calls are TRBV6-1 and TRBJ2-1; 10 nucleotides align to TRBD2. The CDR3 is 13 residues long. Trimming took 8 bases from V and 4 from J; bases not matched to a gene: 2. The germline gives CDR1 MNHNS, CDR2 SASEGT.

The CDR3 loop reads CASSIGSHNQPQHF. CDR3 nucleotides: TGTGCCAGCAGCATTGGCAGCCACAATCAGCCCCAGCATTTT. The chain carries TRBV27 and TRBJ1-5; D not certain. V was shortened by 6 bases and J by 3 bases, with 12 bases between the two germline ends. This CDR3 is built from 14 residues. Germline CDR1 MNHEY, CDR2 SMNVEV (reference sequence).

The gene calls are TRBV20-1 and TRBJ2-7; 7 bases are a match to TRBD2. V lost 3 bases, J lost 2 bases, and 4 bases stayed unmatched. The V gene's germline CDR1 is DFQATT and CDR2 SNEGSKA (reference sequence). The CDR3 loop spans 13 amino acids. In nucleotides, the CDR3 is TGCAGTGCTAGCTCTCTAGCGGCCTACGAGCAGTACTTC. It yields the protein CSASSLAAYEQYF.

The chain links TRBV4-1 to TRBJ2-5, with D unresolved. The germline CDR1 and CDR2 sequences are MGHRA and YSYEKL. V gave up 1 base and J gave up 2 bases, with 8 bases separating them. The CDR3 contains 14 residues. CDR3 nucleotide sequence: TGCGCCAGCAGCCAAGCCCACAAACAAGAGACCCAGTACTTC. This gives the protein CASSQAHKQETQYF.

In this sample, this clonotype turned up a few times. The chain has TRBV12-3 or TRBV12-4 and TRBJ2-5; 8 positions agree with TRBD1. V was pared by 0 bases and J by 5 bases, with 8 bases of the junction left unmatched. The CDR3 covers 16 residues. The CDR3: CASSLARTGRRETQYF. CDR3 nucleotide sequence: TGTGCCAGCAGTTTAGCGAGGACAGGGCGAAGGGAGACCCAGTACTTC.

The chain employs TRBV9 and TRBJ2-3; TRBD2 matches 13 bases. The V segment lost 3 bases and the J segment 5 bases; nucleotides outside the gene matches: 6. Germline loops: CDR1 SGDLS, CDR2 YYNGEE. The CDR3 covers 16 residues. DNA of the CDR3: TGTGCCAGCAGCGCCAGACTAGCGGGAGGTGTAGATACGCAGTATTTT. Protein: CASSARLAGGVDTQYF.

The gene calls are TRBV7-3 and TRBJ2-3; tentative D call: TRBD2 (5 bases). This CDR3 spans 15 amino acids. The germline CDR1 and CDR2 sequences are SGHTA and FQGTGA. Trimming shortened V by 2 bases and J by 8 bases, and 17 bases separated the two germline ends. The CDR3 DNA sequence: TGTGCCAGCAGCTTAGTGGCCGGGCGAGGGAGTACGCAGTATTTT. This codes for CASSLVAGRGSTQYF. Full variable domain (remainder filled in from reference TRBV7-3 and TRBJ2-3): GAGVSQTPSNKVTEKGKYVELRCDPISGHTALYWYRQSLGQGPEFLIYFQGTGAADDSGLPNDRFFAVRPEGSVSTLKIQRTERGDSAVYLCASSLVAGRGSTQYFGPGTRLTVL.

This clonotype was seen a handful of times. This chain links TRBV27 with TRBJ2-7; 10 bases align to TRBD2. Germline assignment: CDR1 MNHEY and CDR2 SMNVEV (reference sequence). Germline trimming cut 5 bases from V and 1 base from J; bases unmatched to any gene: 11. CDR3 length equals 17 residues. The CDR3 spells CASSRNRLAGGSYEQYF. Written as DNA, the CDR3 is TGTGCCAGCAGTCGCAACCGACTAGCGGGTGGATCCTACGAGCAGTACTTC.

This clonotype was picked up many times. The chain recombines TRBV7-8 with TRBJ2-3; D call uncertain. Germline CDR1 is SGHVS and CDR2 is FQNEAQ. V gave up 4 bases and J gave up 2 bases, with 13 bases separating them. The CDR3 covers 15 residues. This chain's CDR3 is CASSYRAVSTDTQYF. In DNA, the CDR3 is TGTGCCAGCAGCTACCGGGCGGTTTCCACAGATACGCAGTATTTT.

This clonotype was recorded at least ten times. The V and J genes are TRBV7-2 and TRBJ2-1; TRBD1 agrees at 9 bases. Germline V CDR1 and CDR2: SGHTA, FQGNSA. This CDR3 has 15 amino acids. The trim removed 5 bases at V and 6 bases at J, leaving 8 bases unmatched. Here the CDR3 reads CASSPQGARGNEQFF. DNA for the CDR3: TGTGCCAGCAGCCCACAGGGGGCGCGTGGCAATGAGCAGTTCTTC.

The table lists this clonotype with a count of one. The V and J genes are TRBV19 and TRBJ2-3; 8 bases agree with TRBD2. The length of the CDR3 is 14 residues. V lost 7 bases to trimming and J lost 5 bases; unmatched junction nucleotides: 8. The germline gives CDR1 LNHDA, CDR2 SQIVND (reference sequence). This CDR3 is CASNRAGAGDTQYF. The CDR3 DNA reads TGTGCCAGTAATAGAGCGGGAGCTGGAGATACGCAGTATTTT.